Listed below are T cell receptor beta chains from one sample, sequenced in a study of CD8 T cells in Susac syndrome. TCRdb reprocessed the immunoSEQ multiplex PCR reads with MiXCR, giving one entry per CDR3 protein. The sample holds around 150,000 distinct CDR3 sequences, approximately 95% seen once. What was sequenced was CD8+ T cells from PBMCs. These receptors all come from a human donor with Susac syndrome. Each CDR3 is given with its conserved first and last residue. A D gene is named only where the DNA matches it firmly. Expanded clones get a size class; other rows say once, few or many, or leave the size out.

d_gene: TRBD1; abundance: .; j_gene: TRBJ1-5; v_gene: TRBV6-4; CDR3nt: TGTGCCAGCAGTGACTCTGTTTTGGGACAGCTCTCTCAGCCCCAGCATTTT; CDR3aa: CASSDSVLGQLSQPQHF
d_gene: .; abundance: .; j_gene: TRBJ2-1; v_gene: TRBV28; CDR3nt: TGTGCCAGCAGTTTATCACCAGCGGACTCCTACAATGAGCAGTTCTTC; CDR3aa: CASSLSPADSYNEQFF
d_gene: .; abundance: few; j_gene: TRBJ2-5; v_gene: TRBV11-2; CDR3nt: TGTGCCAGCAGCAAAGGGGAGACCCAGTACTTC; CDR3aa: CASSKGETQYF
d_gene: TRBD2; abundance: .; j_gene: TRBJ2-1; v_gene: TRBV30; CDR3nt: TGTGCCTGGAGTGCGGGACTAGGGGGGACTGAGCAGTTCTTC; CDR3aa: CAWSAGLGGTEQFF
d_gene: .; abundance: .; j_gene: TRBJ1-5; v_gene: TRBV7-9; CDR3nt: TGTGCCAGCAGCTTATCGCAGATTAATCAGCCCCAGCATTTT; CDR3aa: CASSLSQINQPQHF
d_gene: .; abundance: once; j_gene: TRBJ2-3; v_gene: TRBV12-3/TRBV12-4; CDR3nt: TGTGCCAGCAGTTCTACAGAAACAGATACGCAGTATTTT; CDR3aa: CASSSTETDTQYF
d_gene: .; abundance: .; j_gene: TRBJ2-7; v_gene: TRBV27; CDR3nt: TGTGCCACTGGCCCCTACGAGCAGTACTTC; CDR3aa: CATGPYEQYF
d_gene: .; abundance: .; j_gene: TRBJ1-1; v_gene: TRBV19; CDR3nt: TGTGCCAGTAGTATAAGTTCCAGAAACACTGAAGCTTTCTTT; CDR3aa: CASSISSRNTEAFF
d_gene: .; abundance: .; j_gene: TRBJ2-5; v_gene: TRBV4-1; CDR3nt: TGCGCCAGCAGCCAAGATGGTAACACCGGACAAGAGACCCAGTACTTC; CDR3aa: CASSQDGNTGQETQYF
d_gene: .; abundance: .; j_gene: TRBJ1-5; v_gene: TRBV20-1; CDR3nt: TGCAGTGCTAGAGATCCCGATAGCAATCAGCCCCAGCATTTT; CDR3aa: CSARDPDSNQPQHF
d_gene: TRBD1; abundance: .; j_gene: TRBJ1-2; v_gene: TRBV20-1; CDR3nt: TGCTCGGAGGGGGCAATGACAGGCTACACCTTC; CDR3aa: CSEGAMTGYTF
d_gene: TRBD1; abundance: .; j_gene: TRBJ2-7; v_gene: TRBV11-2; CDR3nt: TGTGCCAGCAGCTTAGCTCAGGGGGCGCATTCGCGCTACGAGCAGTACTTC; CDR3aa: CASSLAQGAHSRYEQYF
d_gene: .; abundance: .; j_gene: TRBJ1-1; v_gene: TRBV7-9; CDR3nt: TGTGCCAGCAGCTTGCCTCTCAAGGGAAACACTGAAGCTTTCTTT; CDR3aa: CASSLPLKGNTEAFF
d_gene: .; abundance: .; j_gene: TRBJ2-7; v_gene: TRBV2; CDR3nt: TGTGCCAGCAGTGAAGCGGGAGAGATCTCGAGGCACTACGAGCAGTACTTC; CDR3aa: CASSEAGEISRHYEQYF
d_gene: TRBD2; abundance: .; j_gene: TRBJ2-3; v_gene: TRBV5-1; CDR3nt: TGCGCCAGCAGCTCAACATATAGCGGGAGCACAGATACGCAGTATTTT; CDR3aa: CASSSTYSGSTDTQYF
d_gene: .; abundance: .; j_gene: TRBJ1-1; v_gene: TRBV7-6; CDR3nt: TGTGCCAGCAGCTTCCCGGGGGACACTGAAGCTTTCTTT; CDR3aa: CASSFPGDTEAFF
d_gene: .; abundance: .; j_gene: TRBJ1-5; v_gene: TRBV5-6; CDR3nt: TGTGCCAGCAGCCCGGGGGATCAGCCCCAGCATTTT; CDR3aa: CASSPGDQPQHF
d_gene: .; abundance: .; j_gene: TRBJ2-1; v_gene: TRBV30; CDR3nt: TGTGCCTGGAGTGTAGCTTTAGGTGGGTCCTACAATGAGCAGTTCTTC; CDR3aa: CAWSVALGGSYNEQFF
d_gene: .; abundance: .; j_gene: TRBJ2-7; v_gene: TRBV25-1; CDR3nt: TGTGCCAGCAGTGACCCAACAGGCGACGAGCAGTACTTC; CDR3aa: CASSDPTGDEQYF
d_gene: .; abundance: once; j_gene: TRBJ2-7; v_gene: TRBV19; CDR3nt: TGTGCCAGTAGTATAGAAGCGTCGGTTCCCCTCTACGAGCAGTACTTC; CDR3aa: CASSIEASVPLYEQYF
d_gene: .; abundance: .; j_gene: TRBJ2-7; v_gene: TRBV19; CDR3nt: TGTGCCAGTAGTATGTCGGACCAGAGCTCCTACGAGCAGTACTTC; CDR3aa: CASSMSDQSSYEQYF
d_gene: TRBD1; abundance: .; j_gene: TRBJ2-7; v_gene: TRBV6-6; CDR3nt: TGTGCCAGCAGGGGACAGGGACTGGATCGCTACGAGCAGTACTTC; CDR3aa: CASRGQGLDRYEQYF
d_gene: .; abundance: .; j_gene: TRBJ2-3; v_gene: TRBV2; CDR3nt: TGTGCCAGCTCGAGAGGTTACGATACGCAGTATTTT; CDR3aa: CASSRGYDTQYF
d_gene: TRBD2; abundance: .; j_gene: TRBJ2-2; v_gene: TRBV7-6; CDR3nt: TGTGCCAGCAGCGGAAACAGAAGGACTAGCGAGGACACCGGGGAGCTGTTTTTT; CDR3aa: CASSGNRRTSEDTGELFF
d_gene: .; abundance: .; j_gene: TRBJ1-1; v_gene: TRBV20-1; CDR3nt: TGCAGTGCTGGGGGACCCGGGCCCCTGGACACTGAAGCTTTCTTT; CDR3aa: CSAGGPGPLDTEAFF
d_gene: TRBD2; abundance: .; j_gene: TRBJ2-1; v_gene: TRBV4-1; CDR3nt: TGCGCCAGCAGCCCCGGACTAGCGGGATCACGGAATGAGCAGTTCTTC; CDR3aa: CASSPGLAGSRNEQFF
d_gene: .; abundance: .; j_gene: TRBJ2-3; v_gene: TRBV12-3/TRBV12-4; CDR3nt: TGTGCCAGCAGTTTAGGGCAGGGAGGTCTATACACAGATACGCAGTATTTT; CDR3aa: CASSLGQGGLYTDTQYF
d_gene: .; abundance: .; j_gene: TRBJ2-7; v_gene: TRBV5-6; CDR3nt: TGTGCCAGCAGCTATGGGTCAGGGGGGCCCTACGAGCAGTACTTC; CDR3aa: CASSYGSGGPYEQYF
d_gene: TRBD1; abundance: .; j_gene: TRBJ1-2; v_gene: TRBV29-1; CDR3nt: TGCAGCGGATGGACAGGAGGCTACACCTTC; CDR3aa: CSGWTGGYTF
d_gene: .; abundance: .; j_gene: TRBJ2-2; v_gene: TRBV15; CDR3nt: TGTGCCACCAGCAGGGGTACCGGGGAGCTGTTTTTT; CDR3aa: CATSRGTGELFF
d_gene: TRBD2; abundance: .; j_gene: TRBJ2-1; v_gene: TRBV9; CDR3nt: TGTGCCAGCAGCGCCCTCAGCGGGAGAACCGCCTATGAGCAGTTCTTC; CDR3aa: CASSALSGRTAYEQFF
d_gene: .; abundance: .; j_gene: TRBJ2-1; v_gene: TRBV4-2; CDR3nt: TGTGCCAGCAGCCAAGATCGACGGCCCCCCCATGAGCAGTTCTTC; CDR3aa: CASSQDRRPPHEQFF
d_gene: .; abundance: .; j_gene: TRBJ2-7; v_gene: TRBV10-3; CDR3nt: TGTGCCATCAGTTACGTAACAGGGAGCTCCTACGAGCAGTACTTC; CDR3aa: CAISYVTGSSYEQYF
d_gene: TRBD2; abundance: .; j_gene: TRBJ2-1; v_gene: TRBV20-1; CDR3nt: TGCAGTGCTAGAGATTTAGCGGGAGACAATGAGCAGTTCTTC; CDR3aa: CSARDLAGDNEQFF
d_gene: .; abundance: .; j_gene: TRBJ1-1; v_gene: TRBV7-2; CDR3nt: TGTGCCAGCAGCTGGTTACAGGGTGAAGCTTTCTTT; CDR3aa: CASSWLQGEAFF
d_gene: TRBD2; abundance: .; j_gene: TRBJ2-1; v_gene: TRBV12-3/TRBV12-4; CDR3nt: TGTGCCAGCAGTCCTCCGGGACTAGCGGGGGAAAGGCAGTTCTTC; CDR3aa: CASSPPGLAGERQFF
d_gene: .; abundance: .; j_gene: TRBJ1-1; v_gene: TRBV6-5; CDR3nt: TGTGCCAGCACTTTGCGGGACGGCTACACTGAAGCTTTCTTT; CDR3aa: CASTLRDGYTEAFF
d_gene: .; abundance: .; j_gene: TRBJ2-3; v_gene: TRBV12-3/TRBV12-4; CDR3nt: TGTGCCAGCAGACACGAACAGGGAGCAGATACGCAGTATTTT; CDR3aa: CASRHEQGADTQYF
d_gene: .; abundance: .; j_gene: TRBJ1-2; v_gene: TRBV7-9; CDR3nt: TGTGCCAGCGGAACCGACAGCAACTATGGCTACACCTTC; CDR3aa: CASGTDSNYGYTF
d_gene: TRBD1; abundance: .; j_gene: TRBJ1-1; v_gene: TRBV10-3; CDR3nt: TGTGCCGTAACCGGGACAGGGTCCACTGAAGCTTTCTTT; CDR3aa: CAVTGTGSTEAFF
d_gene: TRBD1; abundance: .; j_gene: TRBJ2-7; v_gene: TRBV29-1; CDR3nt: TGCAGCGCCTACCGTGATCCGGGACAGGGGATCTACGAGCAGTACTTC; CDR3aa: CSAYRDPGQGIYEQYF
d_gene: .; abundance: .; j_gene: TRBJ1-4; v_gene: TRBV5-1; CDR3nt: TGCGCCAGCAGCTTGACTCAGGGAGCAACTAATGAAAAACTGTTTTTT; CDR3aa: CASSLTQGATNEKLFF
d_gene: .; abundance: few; j_gene: TRBJ2-6; v_gene: TRBV19; CDR3nt: TGTGCCAGTAGTATAAGCTCTGGGGCCAACGTCCTGACTTTC; CDR3aa: CASSISSGANVLTF
d_gene: TRBD2; abundance: once; j_gene: TRBJ2-1; v_gene: TRBV11-2; CDR3nt: TGTGCCAGCAGCCTGATCCCCCCTAGCGGTAATGAGCAGTTCTTC; CDR3aa: CASSLIPPSGNEQFF
d_gene: .; abundance: once; j_gene: TRBJ2-7; v_gene: TRBV5-6; CDR3nt: TGTGCCAGCAGCTTGGGACGACAGGTCGGCTACGAGCAGTACTTC; CDR3aa: CASSLGRQVGYEQYF
d_gene: TRBD2; abundance: .; j_gene: TRBJ2-3; v_gene: TRBV5-1; CDR3nt: TGCGCCAGCAGCACGGGACTAGCGGAAAGCACAGATACGCAGTATTTT; CDR3aa: CASSTGLAESTDTQYF
d_gene: TRBD2; abundance: .; j_gene: TRBJ2-1; v_gene: TRBV5-1; CDR3nt: TGCGCCAGCAGCGGAACGGGAGGGCCTGTCCATGAGCAGTTCTTC; CDR3aa: CASSGTGGPVHEQFF
d_gene: TRBD1; abundance: .; j_gene: TRBJ1-5; v_gene: TRBV20-1; CDR3nt: TGCAGTGCTGGACGGACAGGGCAAGAACAGCCCCAGCATTTT; CDR3aa: CSAGRTGQEQPQHF
d_gene: TRBD1; abundance: few; j_gene: TRBJ2-5; v_gene: TRBV12-3/TRBV12-4; CDR3nt: TGTGCCAGCAGTTTTGAGGGGGCTGAGACCCAGTACTTC; CDR3aa: CASSFEGAETQYF
d_gene: TRBD1; abundance: once; j_gene: TRBJ2-1; v_gene: TRBV24-1; CDR3nt: TGTGCCACCAGTGATGGGACAGGGAATGAGCAGTTCTTC; CDR3aa: CATSDGTGNEQFF
d_gene: .; abundance: .; j_gene: TRBJ2-5; v_gene: TRBV29-1; CDR3nt: TGCAGCGTTGAAGCCTCTAGTGAAGAGACCCAGTACTTC; CDR3aa: CSVEASSEETQYF
d_gene: .; abundance: .; j_gene: TRBJ1-2; v_gene: TRBV30; CDR3nt: TGTGCCCATAGGATTAACTATGGCTACACCTTC; CDR3aa: CAHRINYGYTF